The 4 T cell receptor beta chains given below trace back to one sample, sequenced in a study of response to subunit inactivated influenza vaccine. TCRdb recomputed calls from the RT-PCR reads with MiXCR, one row per CDR3 protein. The sample consists of just over 300,000 distinct CDR3 sequences, 21% of them appearing once. Specimen: PBMCs from blood, collected around 22 months after vaccination. The receptor source for this set is a man between 45 and 75 years old who received an inactivated influenza vaccine.

The chain is built from TRBV7-9 and TRBJ1-1, with D perhaps matching TRBD1 (5 bases). Trimming took off 3 bases at V and 4 bases at J, with 12 bases between the two ends. CDR3 length: 14 amino acids. Germline V gives CDR1 SEHNR, CDR2 FQNEAQ (reference sequence). The CDR3 loop reads CASSFTGAGTEAFF. CDR3 bases: TGTGCCAGCAGCTTCACAGGTGCGGGCACTGAAGCTTTCTTT. The entire variable domain, with the rest obtained from reference TRBV7-9 and TRBJ1-1, is as follows: DTGVSQNPRHKITKRGQNVTFRCDPISEHNRLYWYRQTLGQGPEFLTYFQNEAQLEKSRLLSDRFSAERPKGSFSTLEIQRTEQGDSAMYLCASSFTGAGTEAFFGQGTRLTVV.

This chain links TRBV3-1 with TRBJ2-7, with D hard to call. V was trimmed by 4 bases and J by 2 bases, leaving 12 bases between them. This CDR3 comprises 14 residues. The V gene's germline CDR1 is LGHDT and CDR2 YNNKEL (reference sequence). The chain's CDR3 is CASSRSGFAYEQYF. CDR3 nucleotides: TGTGCCAGCAGCCGCAGTGGGTTCGCCTACGAGCAGTACTTC.

The chain employs TRBV28 and TRBJ2-3; 12 bases match TRBD1. The V segment lost 4 bases and the J segment 1 base; nucleotides outside the gene matches: 9. CDR1 is MDHEN, CDR2 SYDVKM, per germline. CDR3 length equals 18 residues. The DNA for the CDR3 is TGTGCCAGCAGTTCCGGGACAGGGGGCAGTACGGGCACAGATACGCAGTATTTT. Translated, it gives CASSSGTGGSTGTDTQYF.

This clonotype was detected a few times. This chain joins TRBV12-3 or TRBV12-4 and TRBJ1-2; D unclear. The V end lost 4 bases, the J end lost 5 bases, and 14 bases lay between the germline ends. The CDR3 runs to 14 residues. The CDR3 coding sequence is TGTGCCAGCAGTTCCGGAAATGGGGATTATGGCTACACCTTC. Protein: CASSSGNGDYGYTF.